This T cell receptor (beta chain) was recorded in a study of blood T cell repertoires in COVID-19. As for the study in general: Some COVID-19 samples were acute and others convalescent; all came from the United States, Italy and Spain.

Trimming removed 0 bases from V and 4 bases from J; junction bases left unmatched: 8. The CDR3 is 16 residues long. Germline V gives CDR1 SGHNT, CDR2 YYREEE (reference sequence). The assay was immunoSEQ multiplex PCR, and TCRdb's table has in-frame clones only and misses some. The table lists more than 95,000 clones, roughly nine tenths of them singletons. The sequence came from a human donor in a cohort sampled during active COVID-19. What was sequenced was peripheral blood. The chain has TRBV5-4 and TRBJ1-1; 8 nucleotides align to TRBD1. The CDR3 DNA reads as TGTGCCAGCAGCTTGGACTCGACAGGGGTCGGCACTGAAGCTTTCTTT. Protein product: CASSLDSTGVGTEAFF. Using reference TRBV5-4 and TRBJ1-1 for the parts outside the CDR3, the full variable domain is ETGVTQSPTHLIKTRGQQVTLRCSSQSGHNTVSWYQQALGQGPQFIFQYYREEENGRGNFPPRFSGLQFPNYSSELNVNALELDDSALYLCASSLDSTGVGTEAFFGQGTRLTVV.